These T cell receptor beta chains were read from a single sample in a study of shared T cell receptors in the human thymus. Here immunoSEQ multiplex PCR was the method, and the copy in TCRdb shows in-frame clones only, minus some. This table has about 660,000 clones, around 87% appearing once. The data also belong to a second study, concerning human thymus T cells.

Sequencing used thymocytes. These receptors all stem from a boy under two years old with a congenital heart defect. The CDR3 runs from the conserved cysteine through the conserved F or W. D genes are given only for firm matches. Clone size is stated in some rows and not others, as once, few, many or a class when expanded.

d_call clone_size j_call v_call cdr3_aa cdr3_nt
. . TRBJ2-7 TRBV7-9 CASSSSRTPRGEQYF TGTGCCAGCAGCTCCTCACGAACGCCACGAGGCGAGCAGTACTTC
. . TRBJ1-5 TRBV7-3 CASSWGIDRILPPQHF TGTGCCAGCAGCTGGGGAATAGACAGGATTCTCCCGCCCCAGCATTTT
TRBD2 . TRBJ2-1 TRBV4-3 CASSRGLESTEQFF TGCGCCAGCAGCCGCGGACTAGAATCGACTGAGCAGTTCTTC
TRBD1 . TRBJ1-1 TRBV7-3 CASSLGGTGYTEAFF TGTGCCAGCAGCTTAGGGGGGACAGGGTACACTGAAGCTTTCTTT
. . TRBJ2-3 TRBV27 CASNYTPPLQQGSTDTQYF TGTGCCAGCAACTATACCCCTCCCCTTCAGCAGGGTAGCACAGATACGCAGTATTTT
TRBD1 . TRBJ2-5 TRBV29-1 CSVGVDRRREETQYF TGCAGCGTGGGGGTGGACAGGAGACGCGAAGAGACCCAGTACTTC
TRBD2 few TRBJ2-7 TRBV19 CASSPGLAGDVDYEQYF TGTGCCAGTAGTCCCGGACTAGCGGGGGACGTAGACTACGAGCAGTACTTC
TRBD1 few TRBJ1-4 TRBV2 CASSDMAGGNEKLFF TGTGCCAGCAGTGATATGGCAGGGGGGAATGAAAAACTGTTTTTT
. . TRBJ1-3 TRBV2 CASSLQVISGNTIYF TGTGCCAGCAGTTTACAGGTTATATCTGGAAACACCATATATTTT
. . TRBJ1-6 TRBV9 CASSVEEYGYRSNSPLHF TGTGCCAGCAGCGTAGAGGAGTATGGGTACAGGTCAAATTCACCCCTCCACTTT
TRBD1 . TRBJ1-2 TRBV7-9 CASSDNGQGVYGYTF TGTGCCAGCAGCGATAATGGACAGGGGGTCTATGGCTACACCTTC
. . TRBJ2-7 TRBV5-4 CASSPREGSPYEQYF TGTGCCAGCAGCCCCCGTGAGGGAAGCCCCTACGAGCAGTACTTC
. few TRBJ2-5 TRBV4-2 CASRDDSQQETQYF TGTGCCAGCAGGGACGACAGCCAGCAAGAGACCCAGTACTTC
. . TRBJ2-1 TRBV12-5 CASGLDQLNEQFF TGTGCTAGTGGTTTGGATCAACTCAATGAGCAGTTCTTC
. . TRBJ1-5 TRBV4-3 CASSQDRQRHNQPQHF TGCGCCAGCAGCCAAGATCGGCAGAGACACAATCAGCCCCAGCATTTT
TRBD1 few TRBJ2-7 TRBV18 CASSPPGQTYEQYF TGTGCCAGCTCACCTCCGGGACAGACCTACGAGCAGTACTTC
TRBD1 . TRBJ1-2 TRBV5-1 CASSAQGALPEGYTF TGCGCCAGCAGCGCACAGGGGGCGCTACCAGAAGGCTACACCTTC
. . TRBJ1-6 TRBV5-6 CASSLDTNSPLHF TGTGCCAGCAGCTTGGACACAAATTCCCCCCTCCACTTT
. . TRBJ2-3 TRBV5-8 CASSFIAGPITDTQYF TGTGCCAGCAGCTTTATTGCAGGGCCTATCACAGATACGCAGTATTTT
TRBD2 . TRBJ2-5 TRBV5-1 CASSPGGSGSQETQYF TGCGCCAGCAGCCCGGGGGGGAGCGGGAGCCAAGAGACCCAGTACTTC
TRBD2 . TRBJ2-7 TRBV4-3 CASSQDQGALAGSYEQYF TGCGCCAGCAGCCAAGATCAGGGTGCACTAGCGGGTTCCTACGAGCAGTACTTC
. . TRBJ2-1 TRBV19 CASSIAPTGIGNEQFF TGTGCCAGTAGTATAGCACCCACGGGGATAGGCAATGAGCAGTTCTTC
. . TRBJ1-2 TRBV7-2 CASSDQIGDTNYGYTF TGTGCCAGCAGCGACCAGATCGGGGACACTAACTATGGCTACACCTTC
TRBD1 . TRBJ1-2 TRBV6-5 CASSFHRGSHGYTF TGTGCCAGCAGTTTTCACAGGGGTTCCCACGGCTACACCTTC
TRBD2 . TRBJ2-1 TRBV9 CASSTPSGGAVGEQFF TGTGCCAGCAGCACCCCTAGCGGGGGGGCGGTAGGTGAGCAGTTCTTC
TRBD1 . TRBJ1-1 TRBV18 CASSRGQGETEAFF TGTGCCAGCTCCCGCGGACAGGGAGAGACTGAAGCTTTCTTT
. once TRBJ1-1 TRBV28 CASSSPTLQAQVPSAFF TGTGCCAGCAGTTCCCCGACCTTACAGGCGCAGGTCCCATCGGCTTTCTTT
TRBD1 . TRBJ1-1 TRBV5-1 CASSLQAGGISEAFF TGCGCCAGCAGCTTACAGGCAGGGGGCATATCTGAAGCTTTCTTT
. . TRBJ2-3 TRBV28 CASSLPRNTDTQYF TGTGCCAGCAGTTTACCCAGGAATACAGATACGCAGTATTTT
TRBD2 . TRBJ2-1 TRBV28 CATTGLAGGVADNEQFF TGTGCCACAACCGGACTAGCGGGAGGGGTAGCTGACAATGAGCAGTTCTTC
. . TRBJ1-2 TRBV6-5 CASGWANYGYTF TGTGCCTCCGGGTGGGCTAACTATGGCTACACCTTC
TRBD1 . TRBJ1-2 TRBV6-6 CASRDRVAYGYTF TGTGCCAGCAGAGACAGGGTGGCCTATGGCTACACCTTC
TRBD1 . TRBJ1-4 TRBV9 CASSANGTANEKLFF TGTGCCAGCAGCGCTAACGGGACAGCTAATGAAAAACTGTTTTTT
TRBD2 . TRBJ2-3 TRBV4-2 CASSQWTSGRAGGYDTQYF TGTGCCAGCAGCCAATGGACTAGCGGGAGGGCCGGTGGCTACGATACGCAGTATTTT
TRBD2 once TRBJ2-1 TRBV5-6 CASSLGNSGIGNEQFF TGTGCCAGCAGCTTGGGAAATAGCGGGATCGGCAATGAGCAGTTCTTC
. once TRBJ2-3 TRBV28 CASSSTGFTDTQYF TGTGCCAGCAGTTCCACGGGGTTCACAGATACGCAGTATTTT
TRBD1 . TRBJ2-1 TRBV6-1 CASSGTGGAVEHEQFF TGTGCCAGCAGTGGCACAGGGGGCGCGGTCGAACATGAGCAGTTCTTC
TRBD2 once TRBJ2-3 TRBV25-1 CASSEYRGGGPRADTQYF TGTGCCAGCAGTGAATATAGAGGCGGGGGGCCTCGGGCAGATACGCAGTATTTT
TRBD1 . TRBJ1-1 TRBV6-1 CATQGDTEAFF TGTGCCACTCAGGGGGACACTGAAGCTTTCTTT
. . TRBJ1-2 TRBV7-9 CASSTRQGTFYGYTF TGTGCCAGCAGCACCCGCCAGGGAACCTTCTATGGCTACACCTTC
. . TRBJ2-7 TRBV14 CASSQELEQYF TGTGCCAGCAGCCAAGAACTCGAGCAGTACTTC
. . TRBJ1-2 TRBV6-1 CASRGWGVRGYGYTF TGTGCCAGCAGGGGATGGGGGGTCAGAGGCTATGGCTACACCTTC
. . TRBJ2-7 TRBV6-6 CASSWGGGIWYEQYF TGTGCCAGCAGTTGGGGTGGAGGAATTTGGTACGAGCAGTACTTC
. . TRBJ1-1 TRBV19 CASSIDLNTEAFF TGTGCCAGTAGTATAGACCTCAACACTGAAGCTTTCTTT
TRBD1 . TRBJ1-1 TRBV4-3 CASSQGSVGFAGQGTTEAFF TGCGCCAGCAGCCAAGGGAGTGTGGGTTTTGCCGGACAGGGGACTACTGAAGCTTTCTTT
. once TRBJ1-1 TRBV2 CASSEELGGLGEAFF TGTGCCAGCAGTGAAGAGTTGGGGGGGCTGGGTGAAGCTTTCTTT
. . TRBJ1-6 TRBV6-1 CASSEEDTNQTPLHF TGTGCCAGCAGTGAAGAGGACACGAACCAGACACCCCTCCACTTT
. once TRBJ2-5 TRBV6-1 CASSEEGLYRGGQETQYF TGTGCCAGCAGTGAAGAGGGCCTATACAGGGGAGGTCAAGAGACCCAGTACTTC
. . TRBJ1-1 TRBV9 CASSPTGGLKAFF TGTGCCAGCAGCCCCACGGGGGGTCTAAAAGCTTTCTTT
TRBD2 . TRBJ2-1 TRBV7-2 CASSLAEGTSGGHPGNEQFF TGTGCCAGCAGCTTAGCGGAGGGAACTAGCGGGGGACACCCTGGCAATGAGCAGTTCTTC